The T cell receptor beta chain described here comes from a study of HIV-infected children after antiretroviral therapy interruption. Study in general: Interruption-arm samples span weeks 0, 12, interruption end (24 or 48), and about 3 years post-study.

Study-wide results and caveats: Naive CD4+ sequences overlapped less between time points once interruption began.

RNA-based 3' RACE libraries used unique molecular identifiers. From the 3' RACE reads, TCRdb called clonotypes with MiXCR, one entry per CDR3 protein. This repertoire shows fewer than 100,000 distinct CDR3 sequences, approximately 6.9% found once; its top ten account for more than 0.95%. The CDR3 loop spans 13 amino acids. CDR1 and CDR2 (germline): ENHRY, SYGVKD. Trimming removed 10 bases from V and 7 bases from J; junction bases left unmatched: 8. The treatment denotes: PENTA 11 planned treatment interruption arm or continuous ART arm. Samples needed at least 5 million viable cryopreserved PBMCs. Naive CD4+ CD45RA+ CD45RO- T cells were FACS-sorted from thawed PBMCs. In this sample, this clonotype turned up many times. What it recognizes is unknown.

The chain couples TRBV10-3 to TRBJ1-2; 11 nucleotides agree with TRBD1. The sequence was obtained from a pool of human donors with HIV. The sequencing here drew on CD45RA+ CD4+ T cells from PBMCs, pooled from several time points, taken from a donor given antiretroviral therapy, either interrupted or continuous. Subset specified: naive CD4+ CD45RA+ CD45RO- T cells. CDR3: CATLDRGRSGYTF. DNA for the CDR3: TGTGCCACCTTGGACAGGGGGCGAAGTGGCTACACCTTC.